This TCR beta chain was found in a study of regulatory T cells in long-lasting Graves disease (dated by TCRdb to 2020 to 2023). Background on the whole study: Newly diagnosed Graves' disease patients had taken antithyroid drugs for less than 3 months. A total of about 33 samples were covered by TCR sequencing, comprising around 13 persistent and about 20 newly diagnosed Graves' disease patients. The study was registered as a clinical trial and conducted in China. Persistent Graves' disease patients were compared with newly diagnosed Graves' disease patients by peripheral blood TCR sequencing and RNA sequencing.

To note about this clonotype: Its antigen is currently not known. Nothing much larger sits one base from this clone, and base qualities are not available.

The full study reports these points: Patients with persistent disease shared more public clonotypes (fewer than 3,000) than newly diagnosed patients did (about 970). Only peripheral blood was studied, because thyroid tissue, the primary lesion, was inaccessible. TRBV28, TRBJ1-2 and TRBJ2-5 were preferentially used in persistent disease, while TRBV20-1 and TRBJ2-1 were favored in newly diagnosed disease. As a limitation, the authors acknowledged that the small sample size may reduce accuracy. Compared with newly diagnosed patients, patients with persistent Graves' disease had lower TCR Shannon entropy and fewer highly expanded clones, which suggests clonal expansion. Sequencing and analysis were limited to the TCR beta chain.

Library prep was done by multiplex PCR. Sequencing was performed on an Illumina HiSeq 4000. iRepertoire HTBI primers and Arm-PCR amplification of CDR3 regions were used to construct TCR beta libraries. PCR products were gel purified before sequencing. The paper's data handling went like this. Gene usage analysis of CDR3 amino acid clonotypes relied on the roughly 64 TRBV and 12 to 15 TRBJ segments identified across samples. COPE and FqMerger were used to merge filtered high-quality paired reads into contigs. BLAST was used to align contigs to the IMGT TRBV, TRBD and TRBJ reference genes, and CDR3 was defined following IMGT. Any clonotype with a frequency above 0.1% was classified as a highly expanded clone. Shannon entropy was used to measure repertoire diversity, and the Gini coefficient was used to measure V-J evenness. A clonotype found in more than one individual was treated as public. In TCRdb, the public reads were trimmed at Q25 with fastp and aligned with MiXCR, with productive beta chains retained. Rows are unified per CDR3 protein, each entry keeping the most common DNA and genes. Here the V and J calls rest on TCRdb's processing, not on the authors' analysis. For this sample the table gives around 320,000 distinct CDR3 sequences, of which over 15% were detected only once. 25% to 30% of the sample lies in the top ten.

From the germline V gene (reference sequence), CDR1 is LNHNV and CDR2 is YYDKDF. The CDR3 spans 14 residues, from the cysteine through the phenylalanine. Only CDR3 DNA is held: 42 bases, read in frame from base 1. Trimming takes 5 bases from V and 4 bases from J, and the germline ends sit 15 bases apart. Sample time point, as interpreted from the label and publication: newly diagnosed GD, antithyroid drugs for less than 3 months. RNA was extracted from PBMCs in TRIzol for both TCR sequencing and RNA sequencing. The diagnosis of Graves' disease was made according to American Thyroid Association guidelines. Recruitment of patients was carried out at an endocrinology department in Xi'an, China. From each patient, around 9 milliliters of peripheral blood was collected into an EDTA anticoagulant tube. Ficoll Paque Plus density gradient separation was used to isolate PBMCs, and no further T cell sorting was done. An Agilent 2100 Bioanalyzer and agarose gel were used to check RNA quality, and a NanoDrop 2000 was used to measure RNA concentration.

Another study also made use of these data, one on T cells in Graves' hyperthyroidism and ophthalmopathy. Looking at the second paper: Stable Graves' hyperthyroidism was defined as no progression to ophthalmopathy during 18 months of follow-up. Hyperthyroidism patients were newly diagnosed, had a disease duration of under 2 months, and were aged 18 to 65 years. Patients with uncontrolled infections, other autoimmune diseases, pregnancy or lactation were excluded. Diagnoses were established on the basis of clinical symptoms, serum thyroxine and TRAb, thyroid ultrasound, and orbital computed tomography. For the first round of RT-PCR on the TCR CDR3, the HTBI primer set was used together with the Qiagen OneStep RT-PCR kit. Most expanded thyroid clonotypes (frequency above 0.001) were also found in blood, which suggests that blood repertoires may mirror thyroid immune responses. A 13 V-J signature model separated ophthalmopathy from stable hyperthyroidism, with 87.88% sensitivity and roughly 81% specificity in cross-validation and 80%/75% in testing. In validation, progression to ophthalmopathy was predicted by the model with nearly 71% sensitivity and roughly 76% specificity, a median of approximately 7.1 months before onset. A discovery cohort of about a hundred patients, about 40 with Graves' ophthalmopathy and about 60 with stable Graves' hyperthyroidism, was used to find distinguishing TCR V-J signatures. An independent validation cohort of some 18 hyperthyroidism patients and approximately 16 patients who later progressed to ophthalmopathy tested prospective prediction of ophthalmopathy. The roughly 94 discovery patients were randomly divided into training and test sets at a 7:3 ratio. In addition, the study compared T-cell repertoires in thyroid tissue and in blood from five or six Graves' hyperthyroidism patients. After blood sampling, hyperthyroidism patients were treated with methimazole at a starting dose of 30 mg daily, and ophthalmopathy patients were treated with high-dose intravenous methylprednisolone. Libraries were constructed in a second round of multiplex PCR, after which size selection and purification were carried out. Sequencing of the libraries was done on an Illumina HiSeq2000 using paired-end 100 bp reads. Raw data were processed with SOAPnuke, discarding reads with adapters, uncalled bases, mean Phred below 15, or no exact constant-primer or identifier match. High-quality paired reads were merged using COPE v1.2.5, and each unique nucleotide sequence was defined as a clonotype. MiTCR v1.1 was used to align the clonotypes against IMGT TRBV, TRBD and TRBJ reference segments. Only V-J combinations with frequency above 0.0001, covering 99% to 99.2% of repertoires, were analysed. The TCS score was defined as F50 (clonal expansion) divided by E x V (chaos), with BLOSUM62-based TCRdist calculated between CDR3 peptides within each V-J. Welch's t-statistics and random forest reduced around 550 V-J features to 10 to 15, which were used in a naive Bayes classifier (R e1071). No statistical method was used to set the sample size in advance, and investigators knew the group allocation. The paper reports TCR Vbeta CDR3 sequencing of roughly 140 peripheral blood samples: fewer than 50 ophthalmopathy, over 70 hyperthyroidism and around 17 progressor patients.

Material: peripheral blood mononuclear cells (PBMCs), obtained at new diagnosis, from a patient treated with antithyroid drugs. This TCR derives from a man aged 40-49 years with Graves disease. Donor details come from another sample of the same person, matched by shared clones. The rearranged segments are TRBV15 and TRBJ2-7; the D segment cannot be called with confidence. The CDR3 here reads CATSRRRTAYEQYF. The nucleotide sequence is TGTGCCACCAGCCGCCGTAGGACGGCTTACGAGCAGTACTTC.